This T cell receptor beta chain was sequenced in a study of human T cells and chemical hapten exposure. This clonotype was detected ten times or more. TCRdb re-analysed the RACE reads in MiXCR, keeping a single row per CDR3 protein. The data show about 120,000 distinct CDR3 sequences, approximately 13% seen once. Indicated time point: pre-sensitization, week 0. Described treatment: therapeutic diphenylcyclopropenone sensitization with weekly scalp DPC. The V gene lost 3 bases and the J gene lost 0 bases, with 17 bases spanning the gap. CDR1 KGHSH and CDR2 LQKENI come from the germline V gene. There are 17 residues in the CDR3.

The sequencing here drew on whole blood, taken in connection with sensitization to the hapten diphenylcyclopropenone (DPC). The rearrangement links TRBV18 to TRBJ1-2; no definite D call. The sequence derives from a woman aged 18 to 35 with alopecia areata. Some clones in this sample may be carry-over from other donors' samples. The CDR3 DNA follows: TGTGCCAGCTCACCCACGCCGGCGTCTAACTCTAACTATGGCTACACCTTC. Protein product: CASSPTPASNSNYGYTF.